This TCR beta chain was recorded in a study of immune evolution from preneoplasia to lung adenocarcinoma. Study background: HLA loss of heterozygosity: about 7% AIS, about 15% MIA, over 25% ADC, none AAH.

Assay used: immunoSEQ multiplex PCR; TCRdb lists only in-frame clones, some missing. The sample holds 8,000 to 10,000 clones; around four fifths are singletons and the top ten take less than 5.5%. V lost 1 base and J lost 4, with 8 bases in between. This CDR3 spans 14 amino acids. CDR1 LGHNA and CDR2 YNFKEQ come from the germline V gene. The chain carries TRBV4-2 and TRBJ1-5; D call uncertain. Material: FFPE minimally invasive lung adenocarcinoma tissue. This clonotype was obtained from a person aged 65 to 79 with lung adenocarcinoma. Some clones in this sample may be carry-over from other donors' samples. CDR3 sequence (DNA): TGTGCCAGCAGCCAAGGGGCGGGGAATCAGCCCCAGCATTTT. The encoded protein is CASSQGAGNQPQHF.